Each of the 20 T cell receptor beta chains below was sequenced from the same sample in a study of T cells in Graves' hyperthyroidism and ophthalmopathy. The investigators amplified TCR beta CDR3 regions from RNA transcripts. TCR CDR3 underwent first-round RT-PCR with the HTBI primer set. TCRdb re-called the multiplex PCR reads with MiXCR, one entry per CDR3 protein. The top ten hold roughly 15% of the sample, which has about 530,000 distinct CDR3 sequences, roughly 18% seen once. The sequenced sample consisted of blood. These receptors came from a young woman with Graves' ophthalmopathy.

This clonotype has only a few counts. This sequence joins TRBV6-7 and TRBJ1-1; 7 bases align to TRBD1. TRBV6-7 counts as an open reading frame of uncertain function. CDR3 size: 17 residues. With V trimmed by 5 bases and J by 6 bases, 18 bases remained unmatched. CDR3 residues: CASSRPDRAGARSEAFF. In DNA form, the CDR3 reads TGTGCCAGCAGTCGACCCGACAGGGCGGGGGCCCGGTCTGAAGCTTTCTTT.

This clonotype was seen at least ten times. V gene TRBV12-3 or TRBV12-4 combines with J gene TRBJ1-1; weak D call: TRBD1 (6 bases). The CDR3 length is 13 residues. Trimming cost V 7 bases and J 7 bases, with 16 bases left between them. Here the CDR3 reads CASISTGGGEAFF. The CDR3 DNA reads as TGTGCCAGCATCTCGACCGGAGGGGGTGAAGCTTTCTTT.

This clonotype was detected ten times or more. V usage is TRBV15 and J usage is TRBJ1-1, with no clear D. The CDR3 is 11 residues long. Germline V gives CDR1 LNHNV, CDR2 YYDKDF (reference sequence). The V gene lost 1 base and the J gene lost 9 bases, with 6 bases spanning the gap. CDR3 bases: TGTGCCACCAGCAGAGGACCTCAAGCTTTCTTT. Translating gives CATSRGPQAFF.

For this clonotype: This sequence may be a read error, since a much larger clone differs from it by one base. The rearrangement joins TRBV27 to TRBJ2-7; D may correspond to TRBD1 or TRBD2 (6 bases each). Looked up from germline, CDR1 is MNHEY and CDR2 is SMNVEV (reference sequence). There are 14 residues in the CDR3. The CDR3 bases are TGTGCCAACAGTTCCGACAGGACTATCGACGAGCAGTACTTC. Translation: CANSSDRTIDEQYF.

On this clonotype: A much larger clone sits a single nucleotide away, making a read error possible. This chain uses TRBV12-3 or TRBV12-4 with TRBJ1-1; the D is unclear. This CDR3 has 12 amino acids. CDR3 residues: CVSSFQDTEAFF. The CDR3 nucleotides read TGTGTCAGCAGTTTTCAGGACACTGAAGCTTTCTTT.

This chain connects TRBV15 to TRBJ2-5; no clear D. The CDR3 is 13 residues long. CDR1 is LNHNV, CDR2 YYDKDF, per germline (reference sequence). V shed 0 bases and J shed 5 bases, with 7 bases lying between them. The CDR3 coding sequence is TGTGCCACCAGCAGAGACTTGGACGAGACCCAGTACTTC. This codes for CATSRDLDETQYF.

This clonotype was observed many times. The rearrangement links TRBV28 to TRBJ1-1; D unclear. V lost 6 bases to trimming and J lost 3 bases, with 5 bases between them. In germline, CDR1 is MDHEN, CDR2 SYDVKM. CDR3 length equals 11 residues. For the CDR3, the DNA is TGTGCCAGCAGCTTGCACACTGAAGCTTTCTTT. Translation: CASSLHTEAFF.

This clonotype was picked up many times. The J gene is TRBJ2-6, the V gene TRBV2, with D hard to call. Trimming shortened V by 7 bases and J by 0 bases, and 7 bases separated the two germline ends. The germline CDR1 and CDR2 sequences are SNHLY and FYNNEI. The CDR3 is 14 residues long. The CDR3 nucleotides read TGTGCCAGCACCTCGCCCTCTGGGGCCAACGTCCTGACTTTC. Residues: CASTSPSGANVLTF.

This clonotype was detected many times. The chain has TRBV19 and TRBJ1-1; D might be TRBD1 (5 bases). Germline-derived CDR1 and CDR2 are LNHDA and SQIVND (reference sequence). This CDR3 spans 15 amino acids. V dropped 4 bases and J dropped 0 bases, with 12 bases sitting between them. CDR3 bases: TGTGCCAGTAGTACAGGGAAAGCTATGAACACTGAAGCTTTCTTT. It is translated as CASSTGKAMNTEAFF.

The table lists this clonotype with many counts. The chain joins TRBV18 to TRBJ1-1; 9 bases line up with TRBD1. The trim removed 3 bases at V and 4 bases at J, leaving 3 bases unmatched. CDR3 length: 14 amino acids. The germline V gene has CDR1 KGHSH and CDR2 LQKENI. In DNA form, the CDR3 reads TGTGCCAGCTCACCCGGGACAGGGAGCACTGAAGCTTTCTTT. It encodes CASSPGTGSTEAFF.

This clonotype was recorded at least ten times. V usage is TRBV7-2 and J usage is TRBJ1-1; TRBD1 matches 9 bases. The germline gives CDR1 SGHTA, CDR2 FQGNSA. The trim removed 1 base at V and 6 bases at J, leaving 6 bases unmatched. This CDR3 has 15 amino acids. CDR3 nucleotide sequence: TGTGCCAGCAGCTTAGTTATGGGACAGGGCTCTGAAGCTTTCTTT. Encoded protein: CASSLVMGQGSEAFF. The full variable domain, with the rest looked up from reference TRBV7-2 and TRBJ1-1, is GAGVSQSPSNKVTEKGKDVELRCDPISGHTALYWYRQSLGQGLEFLIYFQGNSAPDKSGLPSDRFSAERTGGSVSTLTIQRTQQEDSAVYLCASSLVMGQGSEAFFGQGTRLTVV.

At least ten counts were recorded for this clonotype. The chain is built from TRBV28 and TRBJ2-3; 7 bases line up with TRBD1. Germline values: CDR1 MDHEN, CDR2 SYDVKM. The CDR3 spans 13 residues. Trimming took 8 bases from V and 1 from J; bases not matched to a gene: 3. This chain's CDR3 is CASSGGRTDTQYF. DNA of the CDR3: TGTGCCAGCTCAGGGGGTCGCACAGATACGCAGTATTTT.

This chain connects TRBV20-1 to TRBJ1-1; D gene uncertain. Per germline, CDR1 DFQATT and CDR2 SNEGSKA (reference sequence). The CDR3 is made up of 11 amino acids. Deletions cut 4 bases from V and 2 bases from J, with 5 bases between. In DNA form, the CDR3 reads TGCAGTGCTAAGGTCAACACTGAAGCTTTCTTT. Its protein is CSAKVNTEAFF.

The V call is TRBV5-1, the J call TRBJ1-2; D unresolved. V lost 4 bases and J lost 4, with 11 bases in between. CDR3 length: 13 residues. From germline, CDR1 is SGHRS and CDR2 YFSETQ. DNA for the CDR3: TGCGCCAGCAGCCCCCAAGAGGGCTATGGCTACACCTTC. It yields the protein CASSPQEGYGYTF.

CDR3 bases: TGCGCCAGCAGCCCAGAGGCGCAAGTAATCACAGATACGCAGTATTTT. It specifies CASSPEAQVITDTQYF. The V gene is TRBV4-1, the J gene TRBJ2-3, with D unresolved. Looked up from germline, CDR1 is MGHRA and CDR2 is YSYEKL. This CDR3 is built from 16 residues. Trimming cost V 4 bases and J 2 bases, with 16 bases left between them.

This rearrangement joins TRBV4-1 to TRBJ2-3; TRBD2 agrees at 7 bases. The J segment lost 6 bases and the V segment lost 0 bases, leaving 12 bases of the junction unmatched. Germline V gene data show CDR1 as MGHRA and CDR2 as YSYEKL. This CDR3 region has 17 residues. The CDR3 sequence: CASSQEMAGAALDTQYF. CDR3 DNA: TGCGCCAGCAGCCAAGAAATGGCGGGAGCGGCCTTGGATACGCAGTATTTT.

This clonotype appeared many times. Here the CDR3 reads CSARAGKTEAFF. The CDR3 DNA follows: TGCAGTGCTAGAGCAGGGAAGACTGAAGCTTTCTTT. The gene calls are TRBV20-1 and TRBJ1-1, with D possibly being TRBD1 (5 bases). The CDR3 has 12 residues. Germline-derived CDR1 and CDR2 are DFQATT and SNEGSKA (reference sequence). The V end lost 1 base, the J end lost 5 bases, and 8 bases lay between the germline ends.

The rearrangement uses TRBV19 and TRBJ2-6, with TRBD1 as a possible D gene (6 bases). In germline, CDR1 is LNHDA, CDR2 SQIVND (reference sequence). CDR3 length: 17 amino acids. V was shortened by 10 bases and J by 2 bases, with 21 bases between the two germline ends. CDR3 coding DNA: TGTGCCACACAAACGATGTGGGCAGGGGCTGGGGCCAACGTCCTGACTTTC. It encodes CATQTMWAGAGANVLTF.

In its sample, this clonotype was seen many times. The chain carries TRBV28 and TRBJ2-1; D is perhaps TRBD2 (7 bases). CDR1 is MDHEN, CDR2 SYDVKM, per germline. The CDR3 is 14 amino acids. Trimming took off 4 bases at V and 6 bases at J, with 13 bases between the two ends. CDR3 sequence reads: CASSSLGGANEQFF. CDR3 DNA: TGTGCCAGCAGTTCCTTAGGGGGGGCCAATGAGCAGTTCTTC.

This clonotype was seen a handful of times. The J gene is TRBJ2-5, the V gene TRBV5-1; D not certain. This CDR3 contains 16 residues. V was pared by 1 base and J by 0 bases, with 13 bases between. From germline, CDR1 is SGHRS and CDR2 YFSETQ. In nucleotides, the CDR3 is TGCGCCAGCAGCTTGTCCGTAGCAACTTACCAAGAGACCCAGTACTTC. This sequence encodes CASSLSVATYQETQYF.